A selection of T cell receptor beta chains follows, all from one sample in a study of T cell responses to AZD1222 COVID-19 vaccine. Profiled with immunoSEQ multiplex PCR; TCRdb holds only in-frame clones, not every one. The repertoire holds approximately 150,000 clones, with 85% to 95% as singletons. Here the sequenced sample was peripheral blood, taken on day 0 of AZD1222 vaccination. The receptors stem from an adult in good health. The CDR3 runs from the conserved cysteine through the conserved F or W. Fields, in order: D gene, J gene, V gene, clone size, CDR3 DNA, CDR3 protein. The D gene is left open where the match is weak. Clone size, where shown, is once, few, many, or a class for clones that have expanded.

>.|TRBJ2-3|TRBV6-5|.
TGTGCCAGCACGTTATACGATACGCAGTATTTT
CASTLYDTQYF
>TRBD2|TRBJ2-1|TRBV2|.
TGTGCCAGCAGTAGTATAGCGGGGGAGCAGTTCTTC
CASSSIAGEQFF
>TRBD1|TRBJ1-6|TRBV27|once
TGTGCCAGCAGTTTATATACAGGGGTTAGGGCACCCCTCCACTTT
CASSLYTGVRAPLHF
>.|TRBJ2-7|TRBV7-6|.
TGTGCCAGCAGCCCCGCCCCGGACAGACCCGACGAGCAGTACTTC
CASSPAPDRPDEQYF
>.|TRBJ1-4|TRBV19|.
TGTGCCAGTAGTATAGGTGAAAAACTGTTTTTT
CASSIGEKLFF
>.|TRBJ1-3|TRBV7-2|.
TGTGCCAGCAGCCCCTCCAACTGGGGCAACGGAAACACCATATATTTT
CASSPSNWGNGNTIYF
>.|TRBJ2-4|TRBV27|.
TGTGCCAGCAGTTTATCGGGGACGGGAATTCAGTACTTC
CASSLSGTGIQYF
>.|TRBJ1-5|TRBV3-1/TRBV3-2|.
TGTGCCAGCAGCCAAACGGACAGTCCCTATCAGCCCCAGCATTTT
CASSQTDSPYQPQHF
>.|TRBJ1-1|TRBV19|.
TGTGCCAGTCTTCCATCTTTAAACACTGAAGCTTTCTTT
CASLPSLNTEAFF
>TRBD1|TRBJ1-2|TRBV5-1|.
TGCGCCAGCAGCTTGGGGACCGGGACAGGGGAGTCTGGCTACACCTTC
CASSLGTGTGESGYTF
>.|TRBJ1-4|TRBV3-1/TRBV3-2|.
TGTGCCAGCAGCCAAGTAGTAACGCATGAAAAACTGTTTTTT
CASSQVVTHEKLFF
>.|TRBJ2-5|TRBV6-1|.
TGTGCCAGCAGTGGCGGCCCCAGGGGTGGCCTAGAGACCCAGTACTTC
CASSGGPRGGLETQYF
>.|TRBJ1-2|TRBV29-1|few
TGCAGCGTTGCCGGGGACGGCTACACCTTC
CSVAGDGYTF
>.|TRBJ1-2|TRBV7-8|once
TGTGCCAGCAGCCCGCCGGGGCTTAAAGCCAACGGCTACACCTTC
CASSPPGLKANGYTF
>TRBD1|TRBJ1-1|TRBV9|once
TGTGCCAGCAGCGTAGGAGCCGGGACAGGGAACACTGAAGCTTTCTTT
CASSVGAGTGNTEAFF
>.|TRBJ1-5|TRBV19|.
TGTGCCAGTAGTCCACGACAGGCCGTTAGCAATCAGCCCCAGCATTTT
CASSPRQAVSNQPQHF
>TRBD1|TRBJ1-1|TRBV6-5|.
TGTGCCAGCAGGAACGGACAGGGGAACACTGAAGCTTTCTTT
CASRNGQGNTEAFF
>.|TRBJ2-7|TRBV7-2|.
TGTGCCAGCAGCTTACTGAAAGTCTACGAGCAGTACTTC
CASSLLKVYEQYF
>.|TRBJ1-2|TRBV5-1|.
TGCGCCAGCAGCTTGGCCGGGGGAAACTATGGCTACACCTTC
CASSLAGGNYGYTF
>.|TRBJ2-1|TRBV18|.
TGTGCCAGCTCACCGGCAGCCCTCGAAAATGAGCAGTTCTTC
CASSPAALENEQFF
>.|TRBJ1-2|TRBV6-4|medium-sized
TGTGCCAGCAGTGACTCGCACGAGGGCCAGGGCCCCTATGGCTACACCTTC
CASSDSHEGQGPYGYTF
>.|TRBJ2-3|TRBV6-4|.
TGTGCCAGCAAAGCACATGGCACAGATACGCAGTATTTT
CASKAHGTDTQYF
>.|TRBJ2-7|TRBV5-1|.
TGCGCCAGCAGCTTGGCCTATTTCTTCAGGGGCCACGAGCAGTACTTC
CASSLAYFFRGHEQYF
>TRBD1|TRBJ1-3|TRBV10-3|.
TGTGCCATCAGCCCGGGACAGGGGAACACCATATATTTT
CAISPGQGNTIYF
>TRBD1|TRBJ1-4|TRBV6-2/TRBV6-3|.
TGTGCCAGCAGTTACTCGACAGGGGGCGGACTTCGGTTTGAAAAACTGTTTTTT
CASSYSTGGGLRFEKLFF
>.|TRBJ2-1|TRBV7-9|.
TGTGCCAGCAGCTTTGTTTTATCTGAGCAGTTCTTC
CASSFVLSEQFF
>.|TRBJ1-2|TRBV11-2|once
TGTGCCAGCAGCTTGGTTAACACCTATGGCTACACCTTC
CASSLVNTYGYTF
>TRBD1|TRBJ1-2|TRBV19|.
TGTGCCAGTAGTATGGGGACAGGGGCTAACTATGGCTACACCTTC
CASSMGTGANYGYTF
>TRBD1|TRBJ1-2|TRBV7-9|.
TGTGCCAGCAGCTTAGGGACAGGGGGAACAGGGAAATTGCGTGGCTACACCTTC
CASSLGTGGTGKLRGYTF
>.|TRBJ1-6|TRBV7-6|.
TGTGCCAGCAGCTTAGAGGCTACAGTCGGGAATTCACCCCTCCACTTT
CASSLEATVGNSPLHF
>.|TRBJ1-4|TRBV19|few
TGTGCCACCACTCGGGGGTGGTCAACTAATGAAAAACTGTTTTTT
CATTRGWSTNEKLFF
>TRBD2|TRBJ2-7|TRBV27|.
TGTGCCAGCAGTTCATCGCGGGGGGGCCTGAAAAACGAGCAGTACTTC
CASSSSRGGLKNEQYF
>.|TRBJ1-4|TRBV15|.
TGTGCCACCAGTATCGGGGAAGGAACTAATGAAAAACTGTTTTTT
CATSIGEGTNEKLFF
>.|TRBJ2-7|TRBV5-5|.
TGTGCCAGCAGCTTGGGCCCCCAGGGATCCTACGAGCAGTACTTC
CASSLGPQGSYEQYF
>.|TRBJ2-7|TRBV6-2/TRBV6-3|.
TGTGCCAGCAGTTTCCAATCACGTGACATGGACTACTACGAGCAGTACTTC
CASSFQSRDMDYYEQYF
>.|TRBJ1-1|TRBV7-8|.
TGTGCCAGCAGCCCGCAAACCCTGAACACTGAAGCTTTCTTT
CASSPQTLNTEAFF
>.|TRBJ1-6|TRBV6-2/TRBV6-3|.
TGTGCCAGCAGTTACGCCGGGGTGGGCGCACCCCTCCACTTT
CASSYAGVGAPLHF
>.|TRBJ1-1|TRBV5-6|.
TGTGCCAGCAGCGGGGGCTCAAGTGAAGCTTTCTTT
CASSGGSSEAFF
>.|TRBJ2-1|TRBV15|.
TGTGCCACCAGCAGAGCGGGGGTCAATGAGCAGTTCTTC
CATSRAGVNEQFF
>.|TRBJ1-5|TRBV15|.
TGTGCCACCAGCAGAGATCCGGGGAATAGCAATCAGCCCCAGCATTTT
CATSRDPGNSNQPQHF
>.|TRBJ1-1|TRBV11-3|.
TGTGCCAGCAGCCCCCGCGGGGAGTGGAACACTGAAGCTTTCTTT
CASSPRGEWNTEAFF